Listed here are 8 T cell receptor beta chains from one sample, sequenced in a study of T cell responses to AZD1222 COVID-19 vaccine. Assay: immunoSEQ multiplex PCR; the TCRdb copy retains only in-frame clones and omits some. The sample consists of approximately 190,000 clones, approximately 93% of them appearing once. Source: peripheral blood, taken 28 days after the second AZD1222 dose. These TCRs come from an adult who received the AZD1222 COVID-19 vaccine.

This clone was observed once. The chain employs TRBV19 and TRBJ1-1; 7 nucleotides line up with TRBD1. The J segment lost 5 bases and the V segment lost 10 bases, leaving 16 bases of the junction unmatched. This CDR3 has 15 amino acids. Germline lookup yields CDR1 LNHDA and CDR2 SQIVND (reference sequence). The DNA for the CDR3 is TGTGCCATCCAACGAGGGGGCCGACAGGGAACTGAAGCTTTCTTT. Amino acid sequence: CAIQRGGRQGTEAFF.

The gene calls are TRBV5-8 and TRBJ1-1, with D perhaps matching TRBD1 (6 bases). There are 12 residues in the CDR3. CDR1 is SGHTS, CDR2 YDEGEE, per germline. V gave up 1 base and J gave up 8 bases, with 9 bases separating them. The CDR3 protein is CASSLWGLEAFF. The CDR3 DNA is TGTGCCAGCAGCTTGTGGGGGCTAGAAGCTTTCTTT.

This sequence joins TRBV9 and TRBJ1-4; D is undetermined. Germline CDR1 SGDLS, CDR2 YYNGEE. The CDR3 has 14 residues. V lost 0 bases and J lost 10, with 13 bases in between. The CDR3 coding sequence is TGTGCCAGCAGCGTAGCTTACGACTTGGGAAAACTGTTTTTT. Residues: CASSVAYDLGKLFF.

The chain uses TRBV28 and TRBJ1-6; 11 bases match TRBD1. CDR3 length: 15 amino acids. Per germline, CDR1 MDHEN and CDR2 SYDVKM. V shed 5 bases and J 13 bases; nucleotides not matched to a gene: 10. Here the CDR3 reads CASSPGQGALPPLHF. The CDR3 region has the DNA TGTGCCAGCAGTCCCGGACAGGGGGCGTTACCGCCCCTCCACTTT.

The CDR3 loop reads CASSLNRDSIYGYTF. Written as DNA, the CDR3 is TGTGCCAGCAGCTTAAACCGGGACAGCATATATGGCTACACCTTC. The chain has TRBV7-2 and TRBJ1-2; TRBD1 agrees at 7 bases. Germline lookup yields CDR1 SGHTA and CDR2 FQGNSA. The trim removed 2 bases at V and 5 bases at J, leaving 8 bases unmatched. This CDR3 has 15 amino acids. The full variable domain, rest sourced from reference TRBV7-2 and TRBJ1-2, is GAGVSQSPSNKVTEKGKDVELRCDPISGHTALYWYRQSLGQGLEFLIYFQGNSAPDKSGLPSDRFSAERTGGSVSTLTIQRTQQEDSAVYLCASSLNRDSIYGYTFGSGTRLTVV.

CDR3 coding DNA: TGTGCCAGCAGTTACGGAGCGGGGGTGACCGGGGAGCTGTTTTTT. Its protein product is CASSYGAGVTGELFF. The rearrangement links TRBV6-5 to TRBJ2-2; 8 bases are a match to TRBD2. The CDR3 is made up of 15 amino acids. Unmatched junction bases numbered 4, after V lost 2 bases and J lost 5 bases. Germline assignment: CDR1 MNHEY and CDR2 SVGAGI.

The CDR3 nucleotides are TGTGCCAGCAGTTTCAACAGGAATTCACCCCTCCACTTT. Residues: CASSFNRNSPLHF. The rearrangement links TRBV27 to TRBJ1-6; D may be TRBD1 (5 bases). CDR1 is MNHEY and CDR2 is SMNVEV in the germline V gene (reference sequence). Trimming left V 3 bases short and J 7 bases short, with 7 bases between. The CDR3 covers 13 residues.

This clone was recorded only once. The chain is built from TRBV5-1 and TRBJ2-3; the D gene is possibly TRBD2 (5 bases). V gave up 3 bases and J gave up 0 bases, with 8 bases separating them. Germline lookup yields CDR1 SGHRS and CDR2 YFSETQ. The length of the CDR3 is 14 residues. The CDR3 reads CASSSGESTDTQYF. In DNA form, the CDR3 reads TGCGCCAGCAGCTCCGGGGAGAGCACAGATACGCAGTATTTT.